One and the same sample provided the 22 T cell receptor beta chains below, sequenced in a study of blood T cell repertoires in COVID-19. Libraries were prepared by immunoSEQ multiplex PCR; TCRdb keeps only in-frame clonotypes and omits some of them. The sample shows fewer than 300,000 clones, approximately 90% of them seen only once. The source material was PBMCs or T cells enriched from blood (not recorded which). The receptors were sampled from a woman aged 40 to 50 with acute COVID-19.

This clone was picked up a small number of times. The rearrangement uses TRBV19 and TRBJ1-2, with D unclear. This CDR3 spans 15 amino acids. With 6 bases removed from V and 8 bases from J, the gap between germline ends came to 22 bases. Germline loops: CDR1 LNHDA, CDR2 SQIVND (reference sequence). CDR3 sequence reads: CASRPRRSSSMGYTF. CDR3 DNA sequence: TGTGCCAGTAGACCACGGCGGTCTTCATCTATGGGCTACACCTTC. The whole variable domain, filled in from reference TRBV19 and TRBJ1-2, reads DGGITQSPKYLFRKEGQNVTLSCEQNLNHDAMYWYRQDPGQGLRLIYYSQIVNDFQKGDIAEGYSVSREKKESFPLTVTSAQKNPTAFYLCASRPRRSSSMGYTFGSGTRLTVV.

In its sample, this clone was seen once. V gene TRBV10-3 combines with J gene TRBJ1-5, with 7 bases lining up with TRBD1. The V and J ends lost 4 bases and 5 bases, in that order; junction bases with no gene match: 8. From germline, CDR1 is ENHRY and CDR2 SYGVKD. The CDR3 is 15 amino acids. CDR3 protein: CAISASRDRDQPQHF. The CDR3 nucleotides are TGTGCCATCAGTGCGAGCCGGGACAGAGATCAGCCCCAGCATTTT.

The CDR3, as DNA: TGTGCCAGCAGTTGGGTGGAGGGCCGGTGGACCCAGTACTTC. Translation: CASSWVEGRWTQYF. The rearrangement uses TRBV6-2 or TRBV6-3 and TRBJ2-5; maybe TRBD2 (6 bases). The CDR3 extends over 14 amino acids. Germline V CDR1 and CDR2: MNHEY, SVGEGT. Trimming shortened V by 4 bases and J by 7 bases, and 16 bases separated the two germline ends.

This chain links TRBV7-9 with TRBJ2-7; 10 nucleotides match TRBD2. V lost 6 bases and J lost 5; bases outside the gene matches: 4. This CDR3 has 13 residues. From germline, CDR1 is SEHNR and CDR2 FQNEAQ (reference sequence). CDR3 DNA: TGTGCCAGCAGAGCTAGCGGGAGAGACGAGCAGTACGTC. It translates to CASRASGRDEQYV.

The rearrangement joins TRBV24-1 to TRBJ1-5; D is unresolved. This CDR3 is built from 15 residues. The V end lost 6 bases, the J end lost 0 bases, and 11 bases lay between the germline ends. Germline CDR1 is KGHDR and CDR2 is SFDVKD. For the CDR3, the DNA is TGTGCCACCAGTTCTGCAGGATATAGCAATCAGCCCCAGCATTTT. It specifies CATSSAGYSNQPQHF.

CDR3 bases: TGTGCCAGCAGTCTAGGACGCGGGACTAGCGAAGGTGAGCAGTTCTTC. Protein: CASSLGRGTSEGEQFF. The rearrangement joins TRBV11-2 to TRBJ2-1; 10 bases match TRBD2. The ends lost 6 bases at V and 9 bases at J; junction bases unmatched: 14. This CDR3 comprises 16 residues. From germline, CDR1 is SGHAT and CDR2 FQNNGV.

This clone was recorded only once. V gene TRBV5-8 combines with J gene TRBJ1-4, with a weak D call TRBD1 (5 bases). Germline V CDR1 and CDR2: SGHTS, YDEGEE. V was trimmed by 3 bases and J by 7 bases, leaving 13 bases between them. CDR3 length: 14 residues. The DNA for the CDR3 is TGTGCCAGCAGCTCCAGGGTGCGTGTTGAAAAACTGTTTTTT. As protein: CASSSRVRVEKLFF.

The rearrangement links TRBV5-6 to TRBJ1-5; the match to TRBD1 covers 7 bases. V was clipped by 1 base and J by 4 bases; unmatched bases: 14. Germline CDR1 reads SGHDT; CDR2 reads YYEEEE. The CDR3 contains 18 residues. In DNA, the CDR3 is TGTGCCAGCAGCTTGTATGGGTACACCGGGACAGAGAATCAGCCCCAGCATTTT. Protein: CASSLYGYTGTENQPQHF. Complete variable domain (other parts from reference TRBV5-6 and TRBJ1-5): DAGVTQSPTHLIKTRGQQVTLRCSPKSGHDTVSWYQQALGQGPQFIFQYYEEEERQRGNFPDRFSGHQFPNYSSELNVNALLLGDSALYLCASSLYGYTGTENQPQHFGDGTRLSIL.

The chain employs TRBV28 and TRBJ2-6; the match to TRBD1 covers 7 bases. The CDR3 contains 18 residues. CDR1 and CDR2 from the germline V gene are MDHEN and SYDVKM. V lost 7 bases and J lost 1; bases outside the gene matches: 13. CDR3 in DNA: TGTGCCAGCACCCCCGGGACAGCCACGACTTCTGGGGCCAACGTCCTGACTTTC. The encoded protein is CASTPGTATTSGANVLTF.

The chain employs TRBV7-2 and TRBJ2-4, with 7 bases matching TRBD2. Germline values: CDR1 SGHTA, CDR2 FQGNSA. V lost 4 bases and J lost 7; bases outside the gene matches: 13. The CDR3 loop spans 16 amino acids. CDR3 sequence: CASSYSGALGENIQYF. The CDR3 bases are TGTGCCAGCAGCTACAGCGGGGCCCTCGGGGAGAACATTCAGTACTTC.

This clone turned up a few times. The rearrangement uses TRBV9 and TRBJ1-6, with no clear D. The germline V gene encodes CDR1 SGDLS and CDR2 YYNGEE. Trimming stripped 0 bases from V and 7 bases from J, with 8 bases between. The CDR3 extends over 14 amino acids. DNA of the CDR3: TGTGCCAGCAGCGTAGGACTGCCCAATTCACCCCTCCACTTT. Amino acid sequence: CASSVGLPNSPLHF. Full variable domain (outside the CDR3, taken from reference TRBV9 and TRBJ1-6): DSGVTQTPKHLITATGQRVTLRCSPRSGDLSVYWYQQSLDQGLQFLIQYYNGEERAKGNILERFSAQQFPDLHSELNLSSLELGDSALYFCASSVGLPNSPLHFGNGTRLTVT.

The chain has TRBV11-3 and TRBJ2-1; 7 bases map to TRBD1. Losses at the gene ends were 0 bases for V and 0 bases for J; bases not matched to a gene: 8. This CDR3 is 18 amino acids long. CDR1 is SGHNT, CDR2 YENEEA, per germline. The CDR3 DNA sequence: TGTGCCAGCAGCTTAGAGGGGATAGGGACAGACTCCTACAATGAGCAGTTCTTC. Protein product: CASSLEGIGTDSYNEQFF.

The chain links TRBV6-1 to TRBJ1-5; D gene unclear. This CDR3 spans 14 amino acids. Germline CDR1 MNHNS, CDR2 SASEGT. V dropped 3 bases and J dropped 4 bases, with 10 bases sitting between them. The CDR3: CASSDGGRNQPQHF. CDR3 in DNA: TGTGCCAGCAGTGATGGAGGCAGGAATCAGCCCCAGCATTTT.

The rearrangement uses TRBV4-1 and TRBJ2-7; possibly TRBD2 for D (6 bases). Germline assignment: CDR1 MGHRA and CDR2 YSYEKL. Trimming took 6 bases from V and 5 from J, leaving 20 bases between them. This CDR3 is built from 15 residues. CDR3 sequence: CASSPPGVLPHEQYF. CDR3 bases: TGCGCCAGCAGTCCCCCGGGGGTGCTGCCCCACGAGCAGTACTTC.

The gene calls are TRBV5-4 and TRBJ2-5; 7 nucleotides match TRBD1. V lost 1 base and J lost 9; bases outside the gene matches: 6. The length of the CDR3 is 13 residues. Germline-derived CDR1 and CDR2 are SGHNT and YYREEE (reference sequence). CDR3 sequence: CASSLRQGASQYF. The CDR3 region has the DNA TGTGCCAGCAGCTTGCGACAGGGAGCCTCCCAGTACTTC.

The chain couples TRBV7-6 to TRBJ2-1; 10 bases agree with TRBD2. In germline, CDR1 is SGHVS, CDR2 FNYEAQ. The CDR3 loop spans 19 amino acids. V lost 4 bases to trimming and J lost 0 bases; unmatched junction nucleotides: 12. The CDR3 region is CASSYRAGGPDDSYNEQFF. CDR3 DNA: TGTGCCAGCAGCTACCGAGCGGGAGGGCCGGATGACTCCTACAATGAGCAGTTCTTC.

This chain links TRBV6-5 with TRBJ2-7, with D perhaps matching TRBD1 (6 bases). Trimming removed 10 bases at V and 10 bases at J, with 20 bases between. The germline V gene has CDR1 MNHEY and CDR2 SVGAGI. The CDR3 sequence is 12 residues long. CDR3 sequence reads: CAIEGDTTHQYV. The CDR3, as DNA: TGTGCCATCGAGGGGGACACCACCCACCAGTACGTC.

This rearrangement joins TRBV11-1 to TRBJ2-1; no definite D call. V was trimmed by 0 bases and J by 10 bases, leaving 13 bases between them. The germline gives CDR1 SGHAT, CDR2 FQDESV (reference sequence). This CDR3 is 14 amino acids long. The CDR3 DNA follows: TGTGCCAGCAGCTTAGCGACTGGAGAGACGGAGCAGTTCTTC. This gives the protein CASSLATGETEQFF.

This clone was seen a single time. V gene TRBV18 combines with J gene TRBJ1-4; D call uncertain. Trimming pared 2 bases from V and 12 bases from J, leaving 13 bases between. CDR1 KGHSH and CDR2 LQKENI come from the germline V gene. This CDR3 is built from 13 residues. In DNA form, the CDR3 reads TGTGCCAGCTCACCAGAGGAAAGCAGTCAACTGTTTTTT. Residues: CASSPEESSQLFF. The full variable domain, completed using reference TRBV18 and TRBJ1-4, is NAGVMQNPRHLVRRRGQEARLRCSPMKGHSHVYWYRQLPEEGLKFMVYLQKENIIDESGMPKERFSAEFPKEGPSILRIQQVVRGDSAAYFCASSPEESSQLFFGSGTQLSVL.

The gene calls are TRBV19 and TRBJ2-7; D is uncertain. The V and J ends lost 4 bases and 2 bases respectively, with 9 bases between them. This CDR3 is built from 13 residues. Germline-derived CDR1 and CDR2 are LNHDA and SQIVND (reference sequence). The CDR3 DNA reads TGTGCCAGTAGTAGGCGACAAACCTACGAGCAGTACTTC. Translated, it gives CASSRRQTYEQYF.

J is TRBJ2-7 and V is TRBV12-3 or TRBV12-4, with D possibly matching TRBD1 (6 bases). There are 13 residues in the CDR3. Between the trimmed V and J ends, which lost 8 bases and 1 base, there was a span of 12 bases. CDR3 nucleotides: TGTGCCAGCTCAGAGACAGGATCCTACGAGCAGTACGTC. It is translated as CASSETGSYEQYV.

J is TRBJ2-7 and V is TRBV19; TRBD1 might be the D (6 bases). Germline V CDR1 and CDR2: LNHDA, SQIVND (reference sequence). The CDR3 is 12 amino acids. The V and J ends lost 4 bases and 5 bases respectively, with 9 bases between them. The CDR3 coding sequence is TGTGCCAGTAGTACCAGGGGAGACGAGCAGTACTTC. Translating gives CASSTRGDEQYF. Supplemented by reference TRBV19 and TRBJ2-7, the full variable domain reads DGGITQSPKYLFRKEGQNVTLSCEQNLNHDAMYWYRQDPGQGLRLIYYSQIVNDFQKGDIAEGYSVSREKKESFPLTVTSAQKNPTAFYLCASSTRGDEQYFGPGTRLTVT.